The 9 T cell receptor beta chains given below trace back to one sample, sequenced in a study of T-cell reconstitution after alpha-beta-depleted transplantation in children. Unique molecular identifiers tagged the TCRbeta library. TCRdb itself ran the PCR reads through MiXCR, one entry per CDR3 protein. Among fewer than 500,000 distinct CDR3 sequences listed, approximately 41% were seen once. Source: PBMCs, taken before TCRalphabeta/CD19-depleted stem cell transplant. The receptors derive from a girl aged 2 to 9 with aplastic anemia, due to receive a stem cell transplant.

The table lists this clonotype with a count of one. This CDR3 reads CATSRDYRGREYEQYF. As DNA, the CDR3 is TGTGCCACCAGCAGAGATTACAGGGGGCGCGAGTACGAGCAGTACTTC. V gene TRBV15 combines with J gene TRBJ2-7; 9 positions match TRBD1. The CDR3 spans 16 residues. Germline V gene data show CDR1 as LNHNV and CDR2 as YYDKDF (reference sequence). Trimming at V came to 0 bases and at J to 4 bases, leaving 7 bases not matched to a gene.

This clonotype showed up just a few times. V and J are TRBV4-1 and TRBJ2-7; the match to TRBD2 covers 12 bases. This CDR3 is 16 amino acids long. The ends lost 4 bases at V and 4 bases at J; junction bases unmatched: 8. Germline CDR1 and CDR2: MGHRA and YSYEKL. CDR3 sequence (DNA): TGCGCCAGCAGCCCGACTAGCGGGGGCCGGGGTTACGAGCAGTACTTC. The encoded protein is CASSPTSGGRGYEQYF.

CDR3: CASSSALHNEQFF. Here the CDR3 DNA reads TGTGCCAGCAGCTCCGCCCTTCACAATGAGCAGTTCTTC. The chain links TRBV7-2 to TRBJ2-1; D is unresolved. Germline V CDR1 and CDR2: SGHTA, FQGNSA. Between the trimmed V and J ends, which lost 4 bases and 5 bases, there was a span of 9 bases. The CDR3 length is 13 residues.

CDR3 amino acids: CAWSAGDFSGNTIYF. The CDR3 coding sequence is TGTGCCTGGAGTGCCGGGGACTTCTCTGGAAACACCATATATTTT. The chain combines TRBV30 with TRBJ1-3; TRBD1 might be the D (5 bases). The CDR3 covers 15 residues. Trimming cost V 1 base and J 0 bases, with 10 bases left between them. Per germline, CDR1 GTSNPN and CDR2 SVGIG (reference sequence).

V is TRBV7-9 and J is TRBJ2-7, with 9 bases aligning to TRBD1. Trimming cost V 4 bases and J 9 bases; bases outside gene matches: 10. The CDR3 has 14 amino acids. Germline V gene lookup returns CDR1 SEHNR and CDR2 FQNEAQ (reference sequence). CDR3 DNA sequence: TGTGCCAGCAGCTGGGGACAGGGAGGGGATTGGCAGTACTTC. Protein product: CASSWGQGGDWQYF.

The chain couples TRBV11-3 to TRBJ2-1; D is ambiguous. V lost 3 bases and J 6 bases, leaving 9 bases between the germline ends. The CDR3 runs to 13 residues. Germline V CDR1 and CDR2: SGHNT, YENEEA. The CDR3 sequence: CASSLLGINEQFF. The CDR3 bases are TGTGCCAGCAGCTTGCTGGGAATCAATGAGCAGTTCTTC.

To note about this clonotype: This clone may be a read error of a much larger clone one base away. The V and J genes are TRBV12-3 or TRBV12-4 and TRBJ2-4; D not certain. This CDR3 region has 16 residues. This CDR3 reads CASSLGDLLAKNIRYF. As DNA, the CDR3 is TGTGCCAGCAGTCTCGGAGACCTCTTAGCCAAAAACATTCGGTACTTC.

This chain links TRBV6-1 with TRBJ2-7; D may be TRBD1 or TRBD2 (5 bases each). Germline V gives CDR1 MNHNS, CDR2 SASEGT. Trimming stripped 5 bases from V and 6 bases from J, with 17 bases between. The CDR3 sequence is 14 residues long. CDR3 protein: CASSRIPERGEQYF. CDR3 nucleotides: TGTGCCAGCAGTCGAATACCCGAGAGGGGCGAGCAGTACTTC.

The genes are TRBV9 and TRBJ2-3; 11 bases are a match to TRBD2. Germline CDR1 SGDLS, CDR2 YYNGEE. J gave up 6 bases and V 4 bases, and 10 bases lay outside the gene matches. The CDR3 is made up of 16 amino acids. CDR3 nucleotides: TGTGCCAGCAGCCCGAGTAGCGGGAGGGTCGAGGATACGCAGTATTTT. Translating it yields CASSPSSGRVEDTQYF.